This TCR beta chain was recorded in a study of shared clonotypes between healthy human individuals. General study findings and limits: Clonotypes that were shared across a few donors made up 4.5% to 5% of naive CD4 clonotypes.

Terminally differentiated effector memory CD45RA+ cells were excluded from the naive CD8 cells, which were CD45RO-negative and positively selected for CCR7. On this clone itself: Its antigen is as yet unknown.

The V gene lost 7 bases and the J gene lost 2 bases, with 21 bases spanning the gap. CDR3 length equals 15 residues. CDR1 and CDR2 from the germline V gene are GTSNPN and SVGIG (reference sequence). Genomic DNA from each subset was divided evenly over several immunoSEQ plates. On sorted subsets, replicate PCRs used about 180 ng DNA, or tens of thousands of T cell genomes. TCRdb keeps only in-frame clones here, not all; method: immunoSEQ multiplex PCR. Of about 1.9 million clones listed, just over 90% are singletons. The sequence was collected from a young man in good health. Some clones in this sample may be carry-over from other donors' samples. The rearrangement joins TRBV30 to TRBJ2-7; D perhaps matches TRBD1 (5 bases). What was sequenced was naive CD8+ T cells from PBMCs. CDR3 amino acids: CAFSLFGAAAYEQYF. For the CDR3, the DNA is TGTGCCTTCTCGTTGTTTGGGGCGGCCGCCTACGAGCAGTACTTC.